The rows below give T cell receptor beta chains drawn from one sample of a study of T-cell reconstitution after alpha-beta-depleted transplantation in children. Each CDR3 protein gets one entry after TCRdb re-called the PCR reads with MiXCR. The table shows approximately 640,000 distinct CDR3 sequences, with approximately 15% occurring only once. This sample comprised PBMCs from the stem cell graft donor, obtained from the stem cell graft. These receptors were obtained from a human donor who donated a stem cell graft to a child with acute myeloid leukemia. Each CDR3 is given with its conserved first and last residue. D genes are given only for firm matches. A row's size may be missing; if present it is once, few, many or a size class.

j_call: TRBJ2-1; d_call: -; v_call: TRBV20-1; clone_size: few; cdr3_aa: CSASPPGPFSSYNEQFF; cdr3_nt: TGCAGTGCTTCACCTCCGGGGCCGTTTTCCTCCTACAATGAGCAGTTCTTC
j_call: TRBJ2-1; d_call: -; v_call: TRBV20-1; clone_size: -; cdr3_aa: CSARVGGGNEQFF; cdr3_nt: TGCAGTGCTAGAGTTGGAGGGGGGAATGAGCAGTTCTTC
j_call: TRBJ1-6; d_call: -; v_call: TRBV7-9; clone_size: few; cdr3_aa: CASSPPALNSPLHF; cdr3_nt: TGTGCCAGCAGCCCGCCAGCGCTTAATTCACCCCTCCACTTT
j_call: TRBJ1-5; d_call: -; v_call: TRBV28; clone_size: -; cdr3_aa: CASSALRSNQPQHF; cdr3_nt: TGTGCCAGCAGCGCCCTTAGGAGCAATCAGCCCCAGCATTTT
j_call: TRBJ1-5; d_call: -; v_call: TRBV20-1; clone_size: few; cdr3_aa: CSAKRTVNSNQPQHF; cdr3_nt: TGCAGTGCCAAACGGACAGTAAATAGCAATCAGCCCCAGCATTTT
j_call: TRBJ1-5; d_call: -; v_call: TRBV10-2; clone_size: -; cdr3_aa: CASSELVGNQPQHF; cdr3_nt: TGCGCCAGCAGTGAGTTGGTAGGCAATCAGCCCCAGCATTTT
j_call: TRBJ1-6; d_call: TRBD1; v_call: TRBV11-2; clone_size: few; cdr3_aa: CASSPRAGRGLSYNSPLHF; cdr3_nt: TGTGCCAGCAGCCCGCGCGCGGGCAGGGGGCTCTCCTATAATTCACCCCTCCACTTT
j_call: TRBJ1-6; d_call: -; v_call: TRBV12-3/TRBV12-4; clone_size: -; cdr3_aa: CASSSTTNFNSPLHF; cdr3_nt: TGTGCCAGCAGTTCGACGACAAACTTTAATTCACCCCTCCACTTT
j_call: TRBJ2-7; d_call: -; v_call: TRBV20-1; clone_size: many; cdr3_aa: CSAGGPSGYEQYF; cdr3_nt: TGCAGTGCTGGGGGGCCCAGTGGCTACGAGCAGTACTTC
j_call: TRBJ1-2; d_call: -; v_call: TRBV4-1; clone_size: -; cdr3_aa: CASSQVSGVNGYGYTF; cdr3_nt: TGCGCCAGCAGCCAAGTATCGGGGGTAAACGGCTATGGCTACACCTTC
j_call: TRBJ1-1; d_call: -; v_call: TRBV25-1; clone_size: many; cdr3_aa: CASSGPMASEAFF; cdr3_nt: TGTGCCAGCAGTGGTCCCATGGCATCGGAAGCTTTCTTT
j_call: TRBJ1-1; d_call: TRBD1; v_call: TRBV11-1; clone_size: -; cdr3_aa: CASSPEGQMNTEAFF; cdr3_nt: TGTGCCAGCAGCCCAGAGGGACAGATGAACACTGAAGCTTTCTTT
j_call: TRBJ2-1; d_call: TRBD1; v_call: TRBV20-1; clone_size: many; cdr3_aa: CSARPGQFGEQFF; cdr3_nt: TGCAGTGCTAGGCCGGGACAGTTCGGTGAGCAGTTCTTC
j_call: TRBJ2-1; d_call: -; v_call: TRBV6-5; clone_size: few; cdr3_aa: CASSSDFQGNEQFF; cdr3_nt: TGTGCCAGCAGTTCGGATTTTCAGGGTAATGAGCAGTTCTTC
j_call: TRBJ1-4; d_call: -; v_call: TRBV12-3/TRBV12-4; clone_size: few; cdr3_aa: CASSFRGQINEKLFF; cdr3_nt: TGTGCCAGCAGTTTTCGCGGACAGATTAATGAAAAACTGTTTTTT
j_call: TRBJ1-1; d_call: -; v_call: TRBV7-2; clone_size: -; cdr3_aa: CASSLGPDTEAFF; cdr3_nt: TGTGCCAGCAGCTTAGGTCCAGACACTGAAGCTTTCTTT
j_call: TRBJ2-2; d_call: -; v_call: TRBV5-6; clone_size: few; cdr3_aa: CASSLLDRLGELFF; cdr3_nt: TGTGCCAGCAGCTTACTAGACAGACTGGGGGAGCTGTTTTTT
j_call: TRBJ1-6; d_call: -; v_call: TRBV7-2; clone_size: few; cdr3_aa: CASSLVQNSPLHF; cdr3_nt: TGTGCCAGCAGCTTAGTACAGAATTCACCCCTCCACTTT
j_call: TRBJ2-3; d_call: -; v_call: TRBV2; clone_size: -; cdr3_aa: CASSPPEGSPDTQYF; cdr3_nt: TGTGCCAGCAGCCCCCCGGAAGGCTCTCCAGATACGCAGTATTTT
j_call: TRBJ2-1; d_call: -; v_call: TRBV20-1; clone_size: many; cdr3_aa: CSAGGGGAFSNEQFF; cdr3_nt: TGCAGTGCGGGCGGAGGGGGGGCCTTTTCCAATGAGCAGTTCTTC
j_call: TRBJ1-5; d_call: -; v_call: TRBV20-1; clone_size: many; cdr3_aa: CSARDPRGVNQPQHF; cdr3_nt: TGCAGTGCTAGAGACCCGAGGGGGGTCAATCAGCCCCAGCATTTT
j_call: TRBJ2-6; d_call: -; v_call: TRBV7-6; clone_size: few; cdr3_aa: CASSFDLSSGANVLTF; cdr3_nt: TGTGCCAGCAGCTTCGACCTGAGCTCTGGGGCCAACGTCCTGACTTTC
j_call: TRBJ2-3; d_call: -; v_call: TRBV12-3/TRBV12-4; clone_size: -; cdr3_aa: CASSLTQGSTDTQYF; cdr3_nt: TGTGCCAGCAGTTTAACGCAGGGTAGCACAGATACGCAGTATTTT
j_call: TRBJ2-7; d_call: -; v_call: TRBV7-9; clone_size: -; cdr3_aa: CASSKGGEGYEQYF; cdr3_nt: TGTGCCAGCAGTAAGGGGGGAGAGGGCTACGAGCAGTACTTC
j_call: TRBJ1-2; d_call: -; v_call: TRBV11-1; clone_size: few; cdr3_aa: CASSLAEQGNQVNYGYTF; cdr3_nt: TGTGCCAGCAGCTTAGCAGAGCAGGGGAACCAGGTTAACTATGGCTACACCTTC
j_call: TRBJ2-1; d_call: TRBD2; v_call: TRBV12-3/TRBV12-4; clone_size: few; cdr3_aa: CASSWIAGGTSYNEQFF; cdr3_nt: TGTGCCAGCAGTTGGATTGCGGGGGGGACCTCCTACAATGAGCAGTTCTTC